Below are 29 T cell receptor beta chains sequenced from a single sample in a study of regulatory T cells in long-lasting Graves disease (dated by TCRdb to the early 2020s). What the time point label conveys for this sample: newly diagnosed GD, antithyroid drugs for less than 3 months. RNA was extracted from PBMCs in TRIzol for both TCR sequencing and RNA sequencing. The library was built by means of multiplex PCR. Instrument on record: Illumina HiSeq 4000. TCR beta libraries were built with iRepertoire HTBI primers and Arm-PCR amplification of CDR3 regions. TCRdb itself trimmed the public reads at Q25 with fastp, ran MiXCR and retained productive beta chains. Rows merge per CDR3 protein into single entries with the most common DNA and genes. Within this sample are hundreds of thousands of distinct CDR3 sequences, with about 14% of them counted one time only. The top ten clones comprise 20% to 25% of the sample.

Sequenced here: peripheral blood mononuclear cells (PBMCs), sampled at new diagnosis, from a patient treated with antithyroid drugs. These receptors were obtained from a female donor with Graves disease.

This clonotype was observed many times. The chain is built from TRBV12-3 or TRBV12-4 and TRBJ1-5; maybe TRBD1 (5 bases). V lost 5 bases, J lost 5 bases, and 16 bases lay in between. The CDR3 has 15 amino acids. In nucleotides, the CDR3 is TGTGCCAGCAGTATCAGGGCTTTCAGGGATCAGCCCCAGCATTTT. It is translated as CASSIRAFRDQPQHF.

In its sample, this clonotype was seen many times. V gene TRBV6-1 combines with J gene TRBJ1-5, with TRBD1 identical over 7 bases. Germline CDR1 reads MNHNS; CDR2 reads SASEGT. The CDR3 sequence is 15 residues long. Unmatched junction bases numbered 10, after V lost 10 bases and J lost 1 base. CDR3 residues: CATSRDRASNQPQHF. Written as DNA, the CDR3 is TGTGCCACTTCGAGAGACAGGGCCAGCAATCAGCCCCAGCATTTT.

The chain has TRBV7-9 and TRBJ2-7, with 7 positions matching TRBD1. Trimming cost V 5 bases and J 5 bases; bases outside gene matches: 9. This CDR3 region has 14 residues. Germline CDR1 and CDR2: SEHNR and FQNEAQ (reference sequence). The CDR3 is CASSPPEGADEQYF. CDR3 in DNA: TGTGCCAGCAGCCCACCCGAGGGGGCGGACGAGCAGTACTTC.

There are many counts of this clonotype. The V and J genes are TRBV7-9 and TRBJ2-5; 9 bases are a match to TRBD1. This CDR3 spans 15 amino acids. The V and J ends lost 3 bases and 5 bases, in that order; junction bases with no gene match: 7. Looked up from germline, CDR1 is SEHNR and CDR2 is FQNEAQ (reference sequence). The CDR3 DNA sequence: TGTGCCAGCAGCTTTCGACAGGGGGGGATGGAGACCCAGTACTTC. Translation gives CASSFRQGGMETQYF.

This clonotype has at least ten counts. The chain uses TRBV13 and TRBJ2-1, with D tentatively TRBD1 or TRBD2 (5 bases each). There are 14 residues in the CDR3. V shed 5 bases and J shed 6 bases, with 14 bases lying between them. Germline V CDR1 and CDR2: PRHDT, FYEKMQ (reference sequence). The CDR3 protein is CASSPGTLPNEQFF. In nucleotides, the CDR3 is TGTGCCAGCAGCCCCGGGACCTTACCCAATGAGCAGTTCTTC.

This clonotype was detected a few times. This chain uses TRBV7-2 with TRBJ2-1, with D maybe TRBD1 (8 bases). The length of the CDR3 is 14 residues. Trimming stripped 5 bases from V and 7 bases from J, with 15 bases between. CDR1 is SGHTA, CDR2 FQGNSA, per germline. The CDR3 is CASSRGQGGNEQFF. The CDR3 DNA sequence: TGTGCCAGCAGCCGCGGACAGGGAGGGAATGAGCAGTTCTTC.

There are many counts of this clonotype. The chain has TRBV5-1 and TRBJ1-2, with 9 bases aligning to TRBD1. CDR1 SGHRS and CDR2 YFSETQ come from the germline V gene. This CDR3 comprises 15 residues. V shed 2 bases, J shed 5 bases, and the junction held 7 bases outside the gene matches. The CDR3, as DNA: TGCGCCAGCAGCTTTTTGGGGACAGGGCGTTATGGCTACACCTTC. Its translation: CASSFLGTGRYGYTF.

This chain joins TRBV20-1 and TRBJ2-7; 7 nucleotides match TRBD1. The CDR3 length is 16 residues. Germline assignment: CDR1 DFQATT and CDR2 SNEGSKA (reference sequence). Trimming cost V 3 bases and J 4 bases; bases outside gene matches: 15. The CDR3 protein is CSASGNILGQAYEQYF. CDR3 in DNA: TGCAGTGCTAGCGGCAATATTTTAGGACAGGCATACGAGCAGTACTTC.

This clonotype was recorded at least ten times. The chain recombines TRBV20-1 with TRBJ2-1; TRBD2 matches 10 bases. V was clipped by 6 bases and J by 5 bases; unmatched bases: 7. There are 14 residues in the CDR3. CDR1 is DFQATT, CDR2 SNEGSKA, per germline (reference sequence). The CDR3 DNA reads as TGCAGTGCCCCAGGACTAGCGGCCAACAATGAGCAGTTCTTC. Translated, it gives CSAPGLAANNEQFF.

Only a few counts were recorded for this clonotype. With a much larger clone just one base away, this may be a read error. The rearrangement joins TRBV6-5 to TRBJ2-6; 7 bases match TRBD2. The CDR3 runs to 20 residues. CDR1 is MNHEY, CDR2 SVGAGI, per germline. The CDR3: CANSYSSSREVFSGANVLTF. CDR3 bases: TGTGCCAACAGTTACAGTTCGAGTCGGGAGGTCTTCTCTGGGGCCAACGTCCTGACTTTC.

This clonotype has a count of ten or more. V and J are TRBV19 and TRBJ1-5; D ambiguous. Trimming left V 6 bases short and J 0 bases short, with 12 bases between. This CDR3 comprises 15 residues. Per germline, CDR1 LNHDA and CDR2 SQIVND (reference sequence). The CDR3: CASSRIRSSNQPQHF. CDR3 nucleotides: TGTGCCAGTAGCCGAATCCGGAGTAGCAATCAGCCCCAGCATTTT.

The chain combines TRBV12-3 or TRBV12-4 with TRBJ1-5; a possible D gene is TRBD1 (5 bases). The V end was cut by 3 bases, the J end by 2 bases, with 20 bases between. The CDR3 is made up of 18 amino acids. The CDR3 region has the DNA TGTGCCAGCAGTTTGACAGCCCATACCTATAGCGGCAATCAGCCCCAGCATTTT. Amino acid sequence: CASSLTAHTYSGNQPQHF.

The CDR3 nucleotides are TGCAGCGTTGTACAGGGGGCTGGGAATGAGCAGTTCTTC. Protein: CSVVQGAGNEQFF. The chain employs TRBV29-1 and TRBJ2-1; TRBD1 matches 9 bases. Germline CDR1 is SQVTM and CDR2 is ANQGSEA. The CDR3 covers 13 residues. Losses at the gene ends were 4 bases for V and 7 bases for J; bases not matched to a gene: 5.

This chain joins TRBV19 and TRBJ1-1, with D unclear. Trimming shortened V by 3 bases and J by 8 bases, and 7 bases separated the two germline ends. Germline V gene lookup returns CDR1 LNHDA and CDR2 SQIVND (reference sequence). This CDR3 spans 11 amino acids. Here the CDR3 DNA reads TGTGCCAGTAGTATGGGAGTCGAAGCTTTCTTT. It encodes CASSMGVEAFF.

This clonotype has ten or more counts. The chain is built from TRBV20-1 and TRBJ2-2; the match to TRBD1 covers 9 bases. From germline, CDR1 is DFQATT and CDR2 SNEGSKA (reference sequence). This CDR3 has 15 residues. With V trimmed by 6 bases and J by 7 bases, 12 bases remained unmatched. The CDR3 sequence is CSAERGDREYGELFF. CDR3 nucleotides: TGCAGTGCCGAGAGAGGGGACAGGGAATACGGGGAGCTGTTTTTT.

This clonotype came up many times. The rearrangement uses TRBV11-2 and TRBJ1-1; D unclear. CDR1 and CDR2 from the germline V gene are SGHAT and FQNNGV. Trimming took off 0 bases at V and 4 bases at J, with 9 bases between the two ends. The CDR3 has 14 residues. CDR3 DNA sequence: TGTGCCAGCAGCTTAGAGGTATATGGCACTGAAGCTTTCTTT. Translating it yields CASSLEVYGTEAFF.

This clonotype has a count of ten or more. This chain joins TRBV12-3 or TRBV12-4 and TRBJ2-1, with 15 bases aligning to TRBD2. After removal of 5 bases from V and 12 bases from J, the junction contained 11 bases not matched to a gene. CDR3 length: 16 amino acids. DNA of the CDR3: TGTGCCAGCAGTCCCGGACTAGCGGGAGGGCGGCTGGGGCAGTTCTTC. It codes for CASSPGLAGGRLGQFF.

The chain carries TRBV27 and TRBJ2-1; D is tentatively TRBD1 or TRBD2 (5 bases each). CDR1 and CDR2 (germline): MNHEY, SMNVEV (reference sequence). The CDR3 length is 16 residues. V gave up 3 bases and J gave up 0 bases, with 12 bases separating them. CDR3 in DNA: TGTGCCAGCAGTTTGGGGGTTCTAAGCTCCTACAATGAGCAGTTCTTC. Its protein product is CASSLGVLSSYNEQFF.

CDR3 bases: TGTGCCAGCAGCCAAGAGTACAGGGGGCAAATCGGAGCTAATGAAAAACTGTTTTTT. The encoded protein is CASSQEYRGQIGANEKLFF. This rearrangement joins TRBV3-1 to TRBJ1-4; TRBD1 matches at 9 bases. The CDR3 loop spans 19 amino acids. V was clipped by 0 bases and J by 3 bases; unmatched bases: 11. Germline V gene data show CDR1 as LGHDT and CDR2 as YNNKEL (reference sequence).

This clonotype was picked up many times. The gene calls are TRBV5-1 and TRBJ1-4, with unresolved D. The V end was cut by 4 bases, the J end by 5 bases, with 12 bases between. CDR3 length: 14 residues. The V gene's germline CDR1 is SGHRS and CDR2 YFSETQ. The CDR3 loop is CASSPDRENEKLFF. Written as DNA, the CDR3 is TGCGCCAGCAGCCCCGACCGGGAGAATGAAAAACTGTTTTTT.

This clonotype was detected ten times or more. The genes are TRBV10-3 and TRBJ2-2; TRBD1 matches 9 bases. Trimming took 5 bases from V and 5 from J; bases not matched to a gene: 3. Germline lookup yields CDR1 ENHRY and CDR2 SYGVKD. The CDR3 length is 14 residues. The chain's CDR3 is CAISPGQGTGELFF. As DNA, the CDR3 is TGTGCCATCAGTCCGGGACAGGGAACCGGGGAGCTGTTTTTT.

This clonotype has at least ten counts. The gene calls are TRBV6-1 and TRBJ2-5, with 8 bases identical to TRBD1. In germline, CDR1 is MNHNS, CDR2 SASEGT. This CDR3 is built from 15 residues. Trimming at V came to 3 bases and at J to 2 bases, leaving 5 bases not matched to a gene. The DNA of the CDR3 is TGTGCCAGCAGTGATGCTAACAGGGGGCAAGAGACCCAGTACTTC. This codes for CASSDANRGQETQYF.

This clonotype was seen at least ten times. This rearrangement joins TRBV5-1 to TRBJ1-2; TRBD1 might be the D (5 bases). Germline V gene lookup returns CDR1 SGHRS and CDR2 YFSETQ. The CDR3 has 13 amino acids. V shed 0 bases and J shed 6 bases, with 9 bases lying between them. For the CDR3, the DNA is TGCGCCAGCAGCTTGGCAGGGTGGGATGGCTACACCTTC. Protein sequence: CASSLAGWDGYTF.

This clonotype appeared many times. The chain combines TRBV12-3 or TRBV12-4 with TRBJ1-2, with 8 bases that match TRBD1. This CDR3 is 16 amino acids long. Losses at the gene ends were 6 bases for V and 4 bases for J; bases not matched to a gene: 13. The DNA of the CDR3 is TGTGCCAGCAGCTTCCAGGGGGCGATGGGGGTCTATGGCTACACCTTC. Protein product: CASSFQGAMGVYGYTF.

The J gene is TRBJ1-6, the V gene TRBV7-2; weak D call: TRBD1 (5 bases). The CDR3 has 14 residues. Germline V CDR1 and CDR2: SGHTA, FQGNSA. Between the trimmed V and J ends, which lost 1 base and 11 bases, there was a span of 12 bases. This CDR3 reads CASSLDGGMAPLHF. DNA of the CDR3: TGTGCCAGCAGCTTAGACGGGGGTATGGCACCCCTCCACTTT.

At least ten counts were recorded for this clonotype. DNA of the CDR3: TGTGCCAGCAGTTACTTCGCAGGGGGCGCAAATGGCTACACCTTC. This codes for CASSYFAGGANGYTF. This chain joins TRBV6-4 and TRBJ1-2, with 8 bases that match TRBD1. There are 15 residues in the CDR3. Trimming took 5 bases from V and 6 from J; bases not matched to a gene: 11. CDR1 and CDR2 (germline): MRHNA, SNTAGT.

This clonotype came up many times. The chain has TRBV5-4 and TRBJ2-3; possible D gene TRBD2, 5 bases. Looked up from germline, CDR1 is SGHNT and CDR2 is YYREEE (reference sequence). The CDR3 length is 13 residues. The ends were cut back, 2 bases at V and 4 bases at J, with 8 bases in the middle. CDR3 loop: CASSFGVADTQYF. In DNA form, the CDR3 reads TGTGCCAGCAGCTTCGGGGTGGCAGATACGCAGTATTTT.

This clonotype was seen ten or more times. The V and J genes are TRBV28 and TRBJ2-2; D perhaps matches TRBD1 (6 bases). Trimming left V 7 bases short and J 5 bases short, with 17 bases between. The CDR3 loop spans 15 amino acids. Germline V gene sequence: CDR1 MDHEN, CDR2 SYDVKM. CDR3 sequence reads: CASKHPRGPTGELFF. The CDR3 region has the DNA TGTGCCAGCAAACATCCCAGGGGCCCGACCGGGGAGCTGTTTTTT.

This clonotype was recorded a few times. It may be a read error: a sequence one base away is much more abundant. CDR3 DNA sequence: TGCGCCAGCAGCTTGGCGGTAGACAACACTGAAGCTTTCTTT. Translating gives CASSLAVDNTEAFF. The chain employs TRBV5-1 and TRBJ1-1, with D unclear. V was cut by 0 bases and J by 2 bases, with 8 bases left in between. Germline lookup yields CDR1 SGHRS and CDR2 YFSETQ. The length of the CDR3 is 14 residues.